The sequence of this TCR beta chain was determined in a study of T cell responses to AZD1222 COVID-19 vaccine. A note on this clone: What it binds is not known.

Study-level results: Spike-spanning, vaccine-associated CD4 TCRs were dominant at 160-218 and 743-854.

Assay used: immunoSEQ multiplex PCR; TCRdb lists only in-frame clones, some missing. The table shows fewer than 110,000 clones, with about nine tenths occurring only once. This CDR3 comprises 14 residues. Germline values: CDR1 LNHDA, CDR2 SQIVND (reference sequence). Trimming removed 11 bases from V and 0 bases from J, with 14 bases in between. The chain links TRBV19 to TRBJ1-3; unclear D gene. This clonotype was obtained from an adult in good health. The sample consisted of peripheral blood, taken on day 0 of AZD1222 vaccination. CDR3 coding DNA: TGTGCCGTTCGCCCGGCGAGCTCTGGAAACACCATATATTTT. It translates to CAVRPASSGNTIYF.